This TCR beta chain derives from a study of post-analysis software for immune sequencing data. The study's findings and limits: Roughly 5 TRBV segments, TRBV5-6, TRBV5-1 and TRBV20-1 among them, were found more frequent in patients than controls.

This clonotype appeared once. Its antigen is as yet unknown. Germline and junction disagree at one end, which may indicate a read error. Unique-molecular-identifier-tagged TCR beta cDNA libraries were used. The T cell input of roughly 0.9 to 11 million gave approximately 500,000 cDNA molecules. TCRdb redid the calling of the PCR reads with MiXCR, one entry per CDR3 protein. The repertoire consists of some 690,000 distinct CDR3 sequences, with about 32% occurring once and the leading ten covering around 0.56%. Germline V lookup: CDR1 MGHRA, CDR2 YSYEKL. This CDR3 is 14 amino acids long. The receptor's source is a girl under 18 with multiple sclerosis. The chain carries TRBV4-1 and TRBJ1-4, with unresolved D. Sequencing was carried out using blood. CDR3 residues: CASSQDTGYEKPFF. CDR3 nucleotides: TGCGCCAGCAGCCAAGATACGGGTTATGAAAAACCGTTTTTT.